This T cell receptor beta chain was captured in a study of cytomegalovirus exposure and HLA in healthy donors. The CDR3 has 19 amino acids. The ends lost 4 bases at V and 0 bases at J; junction bases unmatched: 12. CDR1 is MDHEN and CDR2 is SYDVKM in the germline V gene. General study results and limits: Later analysis identified about 17,000 TCR beta sequences associated with HLA alleles, using a false discovery rate threshold of 0.05.

Details on this clone: What it recognizes is unknown.

A multiplex PCR was run with 60 Vbeta primers and 13 Jbeta primers. TCRdb's table, derived via immunoSEQ multiplex PCR, lists solely in-frame clones and lacks some. In the table there are some 190,000 clones, approximately 81% of which are singletons. Sequenced sample: PBMCs. The J gene is TRBJ1-2, the V gene TRBV28; 12 nucleotides match TRBD1. This sequence originates from a male donor in good health and CMV-seronegative. The CDR3 is CASSSLRDRGRSANYGYTF. Written as DNA, the CDR3 is TGTGCCAGCAGTTCACTCCGGGACAGGGGGCGTTCAGCTAACTATGGCTACACCTTC.